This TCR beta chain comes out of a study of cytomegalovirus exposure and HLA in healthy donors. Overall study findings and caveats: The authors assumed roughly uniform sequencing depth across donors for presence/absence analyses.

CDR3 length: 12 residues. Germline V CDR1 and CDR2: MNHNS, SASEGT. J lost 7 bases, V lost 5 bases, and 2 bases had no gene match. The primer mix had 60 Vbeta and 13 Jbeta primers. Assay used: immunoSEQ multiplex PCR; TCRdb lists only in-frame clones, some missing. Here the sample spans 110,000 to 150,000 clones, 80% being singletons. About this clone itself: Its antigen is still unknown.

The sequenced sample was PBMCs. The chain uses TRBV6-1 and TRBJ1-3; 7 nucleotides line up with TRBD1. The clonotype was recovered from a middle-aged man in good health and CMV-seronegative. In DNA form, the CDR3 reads TGTGCCAGCAGTTTACAGGGGAACACCATATATTTT. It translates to CASSLQGNTIYF.